This entry describes one TCR beta chain. Its antigen remains undetermined. Base-call qualities are not available, and no considerably larger clone is one nucleotide away. These data come from a study of CD8 T cells in ankylosing spondylitis (dated by TCRdb to 2016 to 2017). The study in broad terms: To find TCR variants linked to disease, the study profiled T cell receptor beta repertoires in ankylosing spondylitis patients and healthy donors. Peripheral blood was sampled, and synovial fluid was also collected from ankylosing spondylitis patients. The full study cohort comprised about 24 ankylosing spondylitis patients and some 110 healthy donors.

Study-wide conclusions, independent of this receptor: The disease-linked clones showed a CD8+ phenotype and occurred at relatively low frequencies in peripheral blood. Some TCR beta motif variants had previously been reported in synovial fluid and blood of reactive arthritis patients, which suggested common disease-initiation mechanisms. According to the report, matched synovial fluid samples from ankylosing spondylitis patients were significantly enriched for the disease-linked clones. Blood from ankylosing spondylitis patients appeared to be characterized by a TCR beta motif made up of about 8 highly homologous amino acid variants.

The CDR3 starts with the cysteine, ends with the phenylalanine, and has 16 residues. Only the CDR3 part of the read is kept: 48 bases, read in frame from the first base. From V the trimming removes 5 bases and from J it removes 3 bases, while the gene matches leave 11 bases of the junction unaccounted for. The CDR1 and CDR2 encoded by the germline V gene are KGHSH and LQKENI. The run used an Illumina HiSeq 2500. Quantitative 5'-RACE with molecular barcodes was the method used to prepare the TCR beta libraries. Per the authors' processing: To identify disease-linked TCR variants, a new computational method was used, one built on a probabilistic model of VDJ rearrangement. In TCRdb, the public reads were trimmed at Q25 with fastp and aligned with MiXCR, with productive beta chains retained. Rows are combined by CDR3 protein, so each entry shows the most common genes and DNA. Clone size and V and J calls follow TCRdb, not the original study. Counted in this sample were fewer than 650,000 distinct CDR3 sequences; approximately 12% of them appeared once. Around 6.8% of the sample is held by the ten biggest clonotypes.

Recombination linked TRBV18 to TRBJ2-3, with 7 middle bases fitting TRBD2. The sequenced sample consisted of blood, either unsorted or a sorted T cell fraction (not recorded which). The origin of this receptor is a male donor with ankylosing spondylitis. The CDR3 has the sequence CASSALLARGTDTQYF. The DNA reads as follows: TGTGCCAGCTCAGCGTTACTAGCGAGAGGAACAGATACGCAGTATTTT.